This T cell receptor beta chain stems from a study of shared clonotypes between healthy human individuals. Germline CDR1 and CDR2: SGHTA and FQGNSA. V gave up 7 bases and J gave up 4 bases, with 13 bases separating them. The CDR3 totals 13 residues. Profiled with immunoSEQ multiplex PCR; TCRdb holds only in-frame clones, not every one. The sample has about 470,000 clones; roughly 77% are singletons. Adults of Caucasian background living in Nashville, Tennessee made up all donors. This clonotype was obtained from a middle-aged woman in good health. Some clones in this sample may be carry-over from other donors' samples. This chain connects TRBV7-2 to TRBJ1-2; D might be TRBD1 (5 bases). Sequencing input: PBMCs. CDR3 sequence (DNA): TGTGCCAGCACGGGACGCCTCCTCTATGGCTACACCTTC. Encoded protein: CASTGRLLYGYTF.